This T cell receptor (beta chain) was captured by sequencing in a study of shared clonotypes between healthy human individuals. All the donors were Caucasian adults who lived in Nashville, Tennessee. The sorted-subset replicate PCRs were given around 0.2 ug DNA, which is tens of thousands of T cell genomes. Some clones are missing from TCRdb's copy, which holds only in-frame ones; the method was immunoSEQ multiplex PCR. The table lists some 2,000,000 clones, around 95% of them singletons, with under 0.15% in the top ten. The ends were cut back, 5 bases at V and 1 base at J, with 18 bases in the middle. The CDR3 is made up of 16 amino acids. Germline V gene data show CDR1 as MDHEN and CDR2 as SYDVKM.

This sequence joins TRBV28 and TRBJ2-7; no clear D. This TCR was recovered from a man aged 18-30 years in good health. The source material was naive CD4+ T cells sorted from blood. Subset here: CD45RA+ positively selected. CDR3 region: CASSPQGQDGSYEQYF. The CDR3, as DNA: TGTGCCAGCAGTCCCCAAGGCCAGGACGGTTCCTACGAGCAGTACTTC. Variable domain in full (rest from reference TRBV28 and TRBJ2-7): DVKVTQSSRYLVKRTGEKVFLECVQDMDHENMFWYRQDPGLGLRLIYFSYDVKMKEKGDIPEGYSVSREKKERFSLILESASTNQTSMYLCASSPQGQDGSYEQYFGPGTRLTVT.